This T cell receptor beta chain came from a study of T cells in tuberculosis. Libraries were prepared by immunoSEQ multiplex PCR; TCRdb keeps only in-frame clonotypes and omits some of them. Among around 30,000 clones listed, roughly 93% were seen once. CDR3 size: 14 residues. The germline V gene has CDR1 SGHAT and CDR2 FQDESV (reference sequence). V dropped 4 bases and J dropped 6; count of bases not matched to a gene: 9. Adolescents were screened for latent TB by skin test and IGRA. The genes are TRBV11-1 and TRBJ2-7; 7 positions match TRBD1. The material sequenced was PBMCs. This clonotype was sampled from a donor aged 5 to 30 with latent tuberculosis or without tuberculosis infection. CDR3 sequence: CASSSDRQHREQYF. The CDR3 bases are TGTGCCAGCAGCTCGGACAGGCAGCATCGCGAGCAGTACTTC.